The clone carrying this T cell receptor (beta chain) is medium-sized within its sample. Its ends do not fully match the called genes, so a read error is possible. These data belong to a study of prognosis after radiotherapy for stage I lung cancer. This CDR3 has 18 amino acids. CDR1 is MRHNA, CDR2 SNTAGT, per germline. Researchers used two-round multiplex PCR to amplify TCR beta CDR3 starting from genomic DNA. Primers targeting each individual TRBV and TRBJ gene were applied in first-round PCR. TCRdb processed the multiplex PCR reads anew with MiXCR; each CDR3 protein has one entry. The sample has about 19,000 distinct CDR3 sequences, 45% to 55% seen once; the top ten hold approximately 32%.

The sequence was obtained from a donor aged 50 or older with non-small cell lung cancer. The chain has TRBV6-4 and TRBJ1-6; 7 bases are a match to TRBD1. The sequenced sample was PBMCs, obtained before or after stereotactic body radiation therapy (not recorded which). The CDR3 nucleotides are TGTGCCAGCAGTTACTCAGGGGTAGGGGGCGCGGAGAATTCACCCCTCCACTTT. Its translation is CASSYSGVGGAENSPLHF.